Below are 5 T cell receptor beta chains sequenced from a single sample in a study of metastatic and nonmetastatic thyroid tumors. TCRdb re-called the PCR reads via MiXCR. The sample comprises more than 13,000 clones, about 12% of which are singletons, and roughly 15% rests with the top ten. Until they underwent thyroid surgery, no patient had received any treatment. Material: blood. Source of these receptors: a female donor with papillary thyroid cancer or a benign thyroid nodule (not recorded which). Some clones in this sample may be carry-over from other donors' samples.

This clone was observed once. V gene TRBV7-6 combines with J gene TRBJ2-2; D possibly corresponds to TRBD2 (6 bases). Germline V gives CDR1 SGHVS, CDR2 FNYEAQ. This CDR3 contains 15 residues. Trimming stripped 3 bases from V and 3 bases from J, with 11 bases between. CDR3 sequence: CASSFTGTHTGELFF. The DNA for the CDR3 is TGTGCCAGCAGCTTTACCGGGACTCACACCGGGGAGCTGTTTTTT.

This clone was detected ten times or more. The V call is TRBV4-1, the J call TRBJ1-1; 7 bases are a match to TRBD1. CDR1 MGHRA and CDR2 YSYEKL come from the germline V gene. V was pared by 3 bases and J by 1 base, with 5 bases of the junction left unmatched. CDR3 length: 15 amino acids. CDR3: CASSHRQGGNTEAFF. CDR3 nucleotide sequence: TGCGCCAGCAGCCATCGACAGGGTGGGAACACTGAAGCTTTCTTT.

In its sample, this clone was seen many times. The gene calls are TRBV20-1 and TRBJ2-2; perhaps TRBD2 as D (5 bases). The CDR3 has 14 residues. Between the trimmed V and J ends, which lost 2 bases and 4 bases, there was a span of 11 bases. CDR1 is DFQATT and CDR2 is SNEGSKA in the germline V gene (reference sequence). CDR3 coding DNA: TGCAGTGCTAGACCGGGAACTGGCACCGGGGAGCTGTTTTTT. Protein: CSARPGTGTGELFF.

The sample holds a few counts of this clone. At one boundary the junction diverges from the germline segment, which might be a read error. The chain combines TRBV10-3 with TRBJ1-2; D not resolved. There are 17 residues in the CDR3. The V gene's germline CDR1 is ENHRY and CDR2 SYGVKD. The CDR3 nucleotides read TGTGCCATCAGTGAGTCGAGTAGAGCCGGTGGTAACTATGGCTACACCTTT. Residues: CAISESSRAGGNYGYTF.

This clone was seen repeatedly, ten times or more. The chain carries TRBV19 and TRBJ2-1, with D perhaps given as TRBD1 or TRBD2 (6 bases each). Germline CDR1 LNHDA, CDR2 SQIVND (reference sequence). There are 14 residues in the CDR3. Between the trimmed V and J ends, which lost 4 bases and 2 bases, there was a span of 9 bases. The CDR3 spells CASSTRDTYNEQFF. In nucleotides, the CDR3 is TGTGCCAGTAGTACGCGGGACACCTACAATGAGCAGTTCTTC.